This entry lists 13 T cell receptor beta chains sequenced from one sample in a study of OX40 agonist ivuxolimab in advanced cancers. Profiling relied on immunoSEQ multiplex PCR, and the TCRdb table lists in-frame clones only, not all of them. The table has roughly 64,000 clones, roughly 81% seen once; the top ten hold about 3%. The specimen comprised CD4+ or CD8+ T cells sorted from blood, sampled in a trial of the OX40 agonist ivuxolimab. These receptors were collected from an adult with an advanced solid tumor such as melanoma, head and neck, liver or kidney cancer.

This CDR3 reads CASSLERDTYTGELFF. DNA of the CDR3: TGCGCCAGCAGCCTAGAGCGAGACACTTACACCGGGGAGCTGTTTTTT. The V call is TRBV4-3, the J call TRBJ2-2; no reliable D call. The CDR3 is made up of 16 amino acids. Germline V gene data show CDR1 as LGHNA and CDR2 as YSLEER. Between the trimmed V and J ends, which lost 4 bases and 3 bases, there was a span of 15 bases.

The rearrangement links TRBV7-2 to TRBJ1-4, with D tentatively TRBD1 (5 bases). CDR3 length: 15 amino acids. V gave up 5 bases and J gave up 3 bases, with 13 bases separating them. Germline assignment: CDR1 SGHTA and CDR2 FQGNSA. The CDR3 DNA reads as TGTGCCAGCAGCGGGGGAGGGGAAGCTAATGAAAAACTGTTTTTT. Its protein product is CASSGGGEANEKLFF.

The chain recombines TRBV5-4 with TRBJ2-5, with D possibly being TRBD2 (6 bases). Germline V gives CDR1 SGHNT, CDR2 YYREEE (reference sequence). The CDR3 totals 14 residues. Trimming shortened V by 4 bases and J by 1 base, and 11 bases separated the two germline ends. CDR3 in DNA: TGTGCCAGCAGCCCTGGAGGGAGCCAAGAGACCCAGTACTTC. Its translation is CASSPGGSQETQYF.

The V gene is TRBV20-1, the J gene TRBJ2-5; D is possibly TRBD1 (5 bases). Germline CDR1 DFQATT, CDR2 SNEGSKA (reference sequence). V was shortened by 6 bases and J by 5 bases, with 10 bases between the two germline ends. The CDR3 is 11 amino acids. CDR3 DNA sequence: TGCAGTGCGGACACGAGGGAGACCCAGTACTTC. Amino acids: CSADTRETQYF.

This chain joins TRBV5-1 and TRBJ2-3; 13 bases line up with TRBD2. The germline V gene encodes CDR1 SGHRS and CDR2 YFSETQ. V was clipped by 0 bases and J by 3 bases; unmatched bases: 4. The CDR3 is 17 amino acids. The CDR3 spells CASSLETSGRSTDTQYF. DNA for the CDR3: TGCGCCAGCAGCTTGGAGACTAGCGGGAGGAGTACAGATACGCAGTATTTT.

This chain connects TRBV18 to TRBJ1-5; the D gene is possibly TRBD1 (5 bases). The germline V and J ends were trimmed by 6 bases and 9 bases, with 15 bases remaining between them. This CDR3 is 13 amino acids long. In germline, CDR1 is KGHSH, CDR2 LQKENI. CDR3 amino acids: CASSGAQGTPQHF. The CDR3 nucleotides are TGTGCCAGCTCTGGGGCTCAGGGCACGCCCCAGCATTTT.

This clone was found a few times. J is TRBJ2-5 and V is TRBV14; the D gene could be TRBD1 or TRBD2 (6 bases each). CDR3 length: 15 amino acids. Trimming removed 2 bases from V and 5 bases from J, with 15 bases in between. The V gene's germline CDR1 is SGHDN and CDR2 FVKESK. In DNA, the CDR3 is TGTGCCAGCAGCCAATCTCGGGGGCGACGGGAGACCCAGTACTTC. This translates into CASSQSRGRRETQYF.

The chain uses TRBV7-9 and TRBJ2-2, with D possibly matching TRBD1 (6 bases). The CDR3 spans 17 residues. Germline V CDR1 and CDR2: SEHNR, FQNEAQ (reference sequence). V lost 1 base, J lost 0 bases, and 12 bases lay in between. DNA of the CDR3: TGTGCCAGCAGCTTAGTATTGGGGGCAGCGAACACCGGGGAGCTGTTTTTT. Its translation is CASSLVLGAANTGELFF.

V gene TRBV15 combines with J gene TRBJ1-1; the D is unclear. Trimming removed 4 bases from V and 3 bases from J, with 12 bases in between. The CDR3 consists of 14 residues. CDR1 is LNHNV and CDR2 is YYDKDF in the germline V gene (reference sequence). The CDR3 here is CATSKPQWDTEAFF. The CDR3 bases are TGTGCCACCAGCAAACCACAGTGGGACACTGAAGCTTTCTTT.

The chain recombines TRBV5-4 with TRBJ1-1; 8 nucleotides align to TRBD1. V was clipped by 4 bases and J by 10 bases; unmatched bases: 12. The V gene's germline CDR1 is SGHNT and CDR2 YYREEE (reference sequence). The CDR3 contains 14 residues. DNA of the CDR3: TGTGCCAGCAGCATGGACAGGGACGACCTACGAGCTTTCTTT. This gives the protein CASSMDRDDLRAFF.

V usage is TRBV29-1 and J usage is TRBJ1-1, with D possibly being TRBD1 (5 bases). Germline V gives CDR1 SQVTM, CDR2 ANQGSEA. CDR3 length: 14 residues. The ends were cut back, 6 bases at V and 1 base at J, with 15 bases in the middle. The CDR3, as DNA: TGCAGCGTCCAACGGGACGCCGGGAACACTGAAGCTTTCTTT. Residues: CSVQRDAGNTEAFF.

The chain joins TRBV7-6 to TRBJ2-7, with a weak D call TRBD2 (5 bases). V was cut by 5 bases and J by 4 bases, with 18 bases left in between. Germline loops: CDR1 SGHVS, CDR2 FNYEAQ. The CDR3 is 15 amino acids. CDR3 sequence (DNA): TGTGCCAGCAGCCAAGAGGGCAGTCTGTCGTACGAGCAGTACTTC. It is translated as CASSQEGSLSYEQYF.

The genes are TRBV5-1 and TRBJ2-7; 7 nucleotides match TRBD2. This CDR3 spans 15 amino acids. Germline CDR1 is SGHRS and CDR2 is YFSETQ. V shed 4 bases, J shed 7 bases, and the junction held 14 bases outside the gene matches. The DNA of the CDR3 is TGCGCCAGCAGCCTGGCACTTCCGAGGGAGGGGGAGCAGTACTTC. This gives the protein CASSLALPREGEQYF.